Listed below are T cell receptor beta chains from one sample, sequenced in a study of persistence of HIV-infected CD4 T cells. Antigen specificity for these receptors is unknown. The data were produced by immunoSEQ multiplex PCR, yet TCRdb's version contains in-frame clones alone and is incomplete. The table shows 43,000 or so clones, with roughly 90% occurring only once. The sample in question was CD4+ T cells sorted from PBMCs after approximately 20-hour stimulation, obtained from a patient who received antiretroviral therapy. These receptors all come from an adult man with HIV who was CMV-seropositive. The CDR3 runs from the conserved cysteine through the conserved F or W. A D gene is named only where the DNA matches it firmly. Clone size is given for some rows only: seen once, a few or many times, or a class if the clone is expanded.

J gene | V gene | clone size | D gene | CDR3 protein | CDR3 DNA
TRBJ1-6 | TRBV5-6 | once | . | CATNLYIGNSPLHF | TGTGCCACCAATCTTTACATCGGAAATTCACCCCTCCACTTT
TRBJ2-7 | TRBV30 | . | . | CAWINPVSYEQYF | TGTGCCTGGATAAATCCGGTTTCCTACGAGCAGTACTTC
TRBJ2-7 | TRBV28 | . | . | CASRATVPHEQYF | TGTGCCAGCAGGGCGACAGTCCCACACGAGCAGTACTTC
TRBJ2-7 | TRBV6-6 | . | . | CASRSGQVQTYEQYF | TGTGCCAGCAGGTCCGGGCAAGTGCAGACCTACGAGCAGTACTTC
TRBJ2-1 | TRBV9 | . | TRBD1 | CASSVATGGAYNEQFF | TGTGCCAGCAGCGTAGCTACAGGGGGCGCCTACAATGAGCAGTTCTTC
TRBJ2-3 | TRBV11-3 | . | . | CASSFTGGDTQYF | TGTGCCAGCAGCTTCACCGGGGGTGATACGCAGTATTTT
TRBJ1-6 | TRBV7-2 | . | . | CASSLRAALSSYNSPLHF | TGTGCCAGCAGCTTAAGGGCAGCCTTGAGCTCCTATAATTCACCCCTCCACTTT
TRBJ1-2 | TRBV25-1 | . | TRBD1 | CASSERGQGGHTNYGYTF | TGTGCCAGCAGTGAACGGGGACAGGGGGGTCATACTAACTATGGCTACACCTTC
TRBJ1-2 | TRBV28 | . | . | CASTSWQNRGNGYTF | TGTGCCAGCACCTCCTGGCAAAACCGGGGAAATGGCTACACCTTC
TRBJ1-2 | TRBV7-8 | few | . | CASSLASGNGANYGYTF | TGTGCCAGCAGCTTAGCGAGTGGGAATGGAGCTAACTATGGCTACACCTTC
TRBJ2-3 | TRBV7-9 | once | TRBD2 | CASSPVAGGGDTQYF | TGTGCCAGCAGCCCAGTAGCGGGGGGGGGAGATACGCAGTATTTT
TRBJ2-2 | TRBV29-1 | . | TRBD1 | CSVVGQGGTGELFF | TGCAGCGTTGTTGGACAGGGTGGGACCGGGGAGCTGTTTTTT
TRBJ2-7 | TRBV6-5 | . | . | CASSKQEGQYF | TGTGCCAGCAGCAAGCAAGAGGGGCAGTACTTC
TRBJ2-7 | TRBV11-2 | . | TRBD1 | CASSLDRIYRDRGTYEQYF | TGTGCCAGCAGCTTAGATCGGATCTACCGGGACAGGGGGACCTACGAGCAGTACTTC
TRBJ2-7 | TRBV20-1 | . | TRBD1 | CSASDRVSEQYF | TGCAGTGCTAGTGACAGGGTCAGCGAGCAGTACTTC
TRBJ2-2 | TRBV28 | . | . | CASSFSQLNTGELFF | TGTGCCAGCAGTTTTAGTCAGCTGAACACCGGGGAGCTGTTTTTT
TRBJ1-5 | TRBV7-9 | . | . | CASSLAQGNQPQHF | TGTGCCAGCAGCTTAGCGCAGGGCAATCAGCCCCAGCATTTT
TRBJ1-2 | TRBV18 | . | TRBD1 | CASSTSTGHYGYTF | TGTGCCAGCTCTACGTCGACAGGGCACTATGGCTACACCTTC
TRBJ1-2 | TRBV2 | . | TRBD1 | CASSGDRGLRDGYTF | TGTGCCAGCAGTGGGGACAGGGGGCTAAGGGATGGCTACACCTTC
TRBJ2-3 | TRBV7-3 | . | . | CASSLAPGRTDTQYF | TGTGCCAGCAGCCTCGCTCCGGGGCGCACAGATACGCAGTATTTT
TRBJ2-3 | TRBV3-1/TRBV3-2 | . | . | CASSQVWVASTDTQYF | TGTGCCAGCAGCCAAGTCTGGGTAGCTAGCACAGATACGCAGTATTTT
TRBJ1-1 | TRBV3-1/TRBV3-2 | . | TRBD1 | CASSQDGTGVRTEAFF | TGTGCCAGCAGCCAAGATGGAACAGGGGTTAGGACTGAAGCTTTCTTT
TRBJ1-5 | TRBV7-9 | . | TRBD1 | CASSADRENQPQHF | TGTGCCAGCAGCGCAGACAGGGAGAATCAGCCCCAGCATTTT
TRBJ2-3 | TRBV5-4 | . | . | CASSLALGRTDTQYF | TGTGCCAGCAGCTTGGCATTGGGAAGGACAGATACGCAGTATTTT
TRBJ1-3 | TRBV9 | . | . | CASSVDLPGSANTIYF | TGTGCCAGCAGCGTAGACCTACCAGGGTCCGCAAACACCATATATTTT
TRBJ1-5 | TRBV27 | . | TRBD1 | CASSNRGLSNQPQHF | TGTGCCAGCAGTAACAGGGGGCTGAGCAATCAGCCCCAGCATTTT
TRBJ2-2 | TRBV28 | . | . | CASAGTSHTGELFF | TGTGCCAGCGCCGGGACTTCTCACACCGGGGAGCTGTTTTTT